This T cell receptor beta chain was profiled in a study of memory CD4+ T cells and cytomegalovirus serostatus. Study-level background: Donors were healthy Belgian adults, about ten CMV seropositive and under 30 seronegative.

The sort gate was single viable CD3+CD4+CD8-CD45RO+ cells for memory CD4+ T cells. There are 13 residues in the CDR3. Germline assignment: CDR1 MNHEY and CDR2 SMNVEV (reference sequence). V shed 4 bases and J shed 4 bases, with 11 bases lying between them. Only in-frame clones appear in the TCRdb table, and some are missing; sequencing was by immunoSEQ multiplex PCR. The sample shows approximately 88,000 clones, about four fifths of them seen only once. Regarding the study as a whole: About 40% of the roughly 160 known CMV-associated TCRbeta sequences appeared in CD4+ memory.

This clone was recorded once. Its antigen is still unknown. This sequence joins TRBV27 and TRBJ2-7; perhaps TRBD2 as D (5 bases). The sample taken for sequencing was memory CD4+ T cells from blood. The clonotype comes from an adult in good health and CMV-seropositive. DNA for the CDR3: TGTGCCAGCAGTTCCCTCCCGGGGTACGAGCAGTACTTC. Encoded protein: CASSSLPGYEQYF.